These T cell receptor beta chains were read from a single sample in a study of T-cell reconstitution after alpha-beta-depleted transplantation in children. MiXCR, applied by TCRdb to the PCR reads, yields one record per CDR3 protein. The sample records about 480,000 distinct CDR3 sequences, about 12% being singletons. This sample comprised PBMCs from the stem cell graft donor, obtained from the stem cell graft. These receptors all stem from a human donor who donated a stem cell graft to a child with combined immunodeficiency. The CDR3 runs from the conserved cysteine through the conserved F or W. D genes are given only for firm matches.

d_call | v_call | cdr3_aa
- | TRBV7-2 | CASSLAGDRVEQYF
TRBD1 | TRBV28 | CAAKRGPNTGELFF
TRBD1 | TRBV11-2 | CASSFSQGTSGNTIYF
TRBD2 | TRBV15 | CATSRVGGGVNQETQYF
TRBD1 | TRBV29-1 | CSVSALGQGDGYTF
- | TRBV6-2/TRBV6-3 | CASSYPGSHEQYF
- | TRBV27 | CASSLLSGSVDNEQFF
- | TRBV9 | CASSVAHLGSEQFF
TRBD1 | TRBV27 | CASPPRGQDLPRSYEQYF
TRBD1 | TRBV11-2 | CASSFRPQGLETQYF
- | TRBV20-1 | CRPRDRGSYNEQFF
TRBD2 | TRBV15 | CATSTRGGPYNEQFF
- | TRBV11-2 | CASSLGSTLYEQYF
TRBD1 | TRBV29-1 | CSVAGTGDSYEQYF
TRBD2 | TRBV11-1 | CASSPLPIKLAGDKNIQYF
- | TRBV6-5 | CASSFGGGTDEKLFF
TRBD1 | TRBV7-9 | CASRTTGLNYGYTF
- | TRBV6-2/TRBV6-3 | CASTKEGSNTEAFF
TRBD1 | TRBV12-3/TRBV12-4 | CASSRRDRVSGANVLTF
TRBD2 | TRBV7-2 | CASSLDGGAGDEQFF
- | TRBV12-3/TRBV12-4 | CASTSRSSSYEQYF
TRBD1 | TRBV5-1 | CASSPGQGISYEQYF